This paragraph reports one T cell receptor (beta chain). The target antigen is unknown. CD8 cells classed as naive were CD45RO-negative and positively selected for CCR7, excluding terminally differentiated effector memory CD45RA+ cells. HIV-negative, healthy adults without recent acute infections or vaccinations were the donors. The record originates from a study of shared clonotypes between healthy human individuals. General study findings and limits: Depth was large, yet rarefaction showed that sorted-subset sequencing was incomplete.

In the original processing: Junction-only sequences produced by ImmunoSEQ had no quality scores, so filtering differed. Libraries were prepared by immunoSEQ multiplex PCR; TCRdb keeps only in-frame clonotypes and omits some of them. The V and J calls and clone size come from that table; D and trimming were worked out from the DNA. This table has approximately 720,000 clones, about 91% appearing once. The clonotype comes from a man in his thirties or forties in good health. The source material was naive CD8+ T cells sorted from blood.

DNA for the CDR3: TGCAGCGTTATGAGGGAGTCCAATGAGCAGTTCTTC. The encoded protein is CSVMRESNEQFF. V is TRBV29-1 and J is TRBJ2-1; possible D gene TRBD2, 5 bases. Trimming took off 5 bases at V and 6 bases at J, with 11 bases between the two ends. Germline-derived CDR1 and CDR2 are SQVTM and ANQGSEA. The CDR3 totals 12 residues.